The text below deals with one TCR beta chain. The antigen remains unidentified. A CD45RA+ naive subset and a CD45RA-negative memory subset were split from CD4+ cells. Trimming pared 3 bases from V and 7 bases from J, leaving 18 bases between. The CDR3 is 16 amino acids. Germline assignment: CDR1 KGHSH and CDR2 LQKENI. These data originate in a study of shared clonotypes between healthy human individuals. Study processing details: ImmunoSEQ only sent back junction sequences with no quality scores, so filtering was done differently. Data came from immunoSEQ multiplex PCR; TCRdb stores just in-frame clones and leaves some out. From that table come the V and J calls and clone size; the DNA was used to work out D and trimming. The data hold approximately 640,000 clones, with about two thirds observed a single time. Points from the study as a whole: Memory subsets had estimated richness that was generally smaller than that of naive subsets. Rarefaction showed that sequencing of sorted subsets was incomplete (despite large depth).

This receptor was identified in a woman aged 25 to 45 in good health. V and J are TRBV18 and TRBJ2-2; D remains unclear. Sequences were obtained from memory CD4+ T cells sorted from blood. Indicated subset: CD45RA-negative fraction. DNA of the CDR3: TGTGCCAGCTCACCGTCAGCCTACAATAGGATCGGGGAGCTGTTTTTT. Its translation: CASSPSAYNRIGELFF.